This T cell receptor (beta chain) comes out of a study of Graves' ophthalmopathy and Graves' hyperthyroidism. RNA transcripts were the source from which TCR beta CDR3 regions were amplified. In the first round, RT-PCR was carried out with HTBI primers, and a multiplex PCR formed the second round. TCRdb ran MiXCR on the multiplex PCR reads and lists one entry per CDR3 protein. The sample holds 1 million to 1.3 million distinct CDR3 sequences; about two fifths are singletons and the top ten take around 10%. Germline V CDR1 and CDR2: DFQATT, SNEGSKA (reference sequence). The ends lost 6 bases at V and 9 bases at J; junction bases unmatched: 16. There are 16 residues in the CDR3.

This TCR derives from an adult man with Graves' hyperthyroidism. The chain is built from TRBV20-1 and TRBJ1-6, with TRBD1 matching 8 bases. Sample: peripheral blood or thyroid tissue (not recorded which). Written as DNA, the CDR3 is TGCAGTGCCCGGACAGGGACTCACTGGGACAGTTCACCCCTCCACTTT. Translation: CSARTGTHWDSSPLHF.